Sequencing of this TCR beta chain was carried out in a study of T cell responses to AZD1222 COVID-19 vaccine. A word on this clone: Its target is not known.

The CDR3 sequence is 13 residues long. In germline, CDR1 is SGHRS, CDR2 YFSETQ. V was shortened by 0 bases and J by 10 bases, with 11 bases between the two germline ends. Findings and limits, study-wide: The donors showed a predominance of white British ancestry and of females, with possible underestimation of clonal diversity. Baseline serology detected seropositivity in only five or six AZD1222 recipients.

Clones were sequenced by immunoSEQ multiplex PCR, and TCRdb holds only the in-frame ones, with some missing. The repertoire holds 100,000 to 150,000 clones, approximately 92% seen once, with approximately 2% in the top ten. This sequence originates from an adult who received the AZD1222 COVID-19 vaccine. This chain uses TRBV5-1 with TRBJ1-5; D not certain. The source was peripheral blood, collected 28 days after the second AZD1222 dose. The CDR3 protein is CASSLAGWEPQHF. The CDR3 nucleotides read TGCGCCAGCAGCTTGGCGGGCTGGGAACCCCAGCATTTT.